The 7 T cell receptor beta chains listed next were all sequenced from one sample in a study of T cells in Graves' hyperthyroidism and ophthalmopathy. TCR beta CDR3 sequences were amplified from RNA transcripts. HTBI primers were employed in a first-round RT-PCR of the TCR CDR3. Using its own MiXCR run on the multiplex PCR reads, TCRdb lists one record per CDR3 protein. Among approximately 600,000 distinct CDR3 sequences, 15% to 20% were seen once, and the ten largest hold approximately 3.8%. The sequenced sample was blood. The receptor source for this set is a woman aged 25 to 39 with Graves' hyperthyroidism.

This clonotype was seen a few times. V usage is TRBV9 and J usage is TRBJ2-4; no reliable D call. The germline gives CDR1 SGDLS, CDR2 YYNGEE. This CDR3 has 14 residues. Trimming removed 3 bases from V and 5 bases from J, with 12 bases in between. CDR3 sequence: CASSELPEENIQYF. CDR3 DNA sequence: TGTGCCAGCAGCGAACTCCCCGAGGAAAACATTCAGTACTTC.

The chain recombines TRBV20-1 with TRBJ2-7, with 8 positions matching TRBD1. The ends lost 1 base at V and 0 bases at J; junction bases unmatched: 5. The CDR3 covers 15 residues. Per the germline V gene, CDR1 is DFQATT and CDR2 is SNEGSKA (reference sequence). DNA for the CDR3: TGCAGTGCTAGAGGTTTGGGACAGGTCTCCTACGAGCAGTACTTC. Encoded protein: CSARGLGQVSYEQYF.

To note about this clonotype: A much larger clone differs from this one at a single base, so this may be a read error. V is TRBV3-1 and J is TRBJ1-1, with D tentatively TRBD1 (5 bases). This CDR3 spans 19 amino acids. The germline V gene has CDR1 LGHDT and CDR2 YNNKEL (reference sequence). In DNA, the CDR3 is TGTGCCAGCGGCCAAGAAGGTGTCGGGGCCCAGGCGAGGGGCGCTGAAGCTTTCTTT. Protein sequence: CASGQEGVGAQARGAEAFF.

The table lists this clonotype with many counts. The chain recombines TRBV20-1 with TRBJ1-1; 7 bases map to TRBD1. Germline V gene sequence: CDR1 DFQATT, CDR2 SNEGSKA (reference sequence). The CDR3 sequence is 14 residues long. V shed 1 base, J shed 1 base, and the junction held 3 bases outside the gene matches. The CDR3 reads CSARVGTENTEAFF. The DNA of the CDR3 is TGCAGTGCTAGAGTGGGGACAGAGAACACTGAAGCTTTCTTT.

The J gene is TRBJ2-5, the V gene TRBV6-5; D unclear. The CDR3 totals 16 residues. V gave up 4 bases and J gave up 2 bases, with 17 bases separating them. Germline values: CDR1 MNHEY, CDR2 SVGAGI. CDR3 DNA: TGTGCCAGCAGTTCTCCCTTATTCGGCCCACAAGAGACCCAGTACTTC. Protein sequence: CASSSPLFGPQETQYF.

The table lists this clonotype with a few counts. The chain has TRBV4-2 and TRBJ1-2; D gene unclear. CDR1 LGHNA and CDR2 YNFKEQ come from the germline V gene. The CDR3 is made up of 12 amino acids. The V end lost 1 base, the J end lost 9 bases, and 9 bases lay between the germline ends. The CDR3 DNA is TGTGCCAGCAGCCAAGTTGGAGTGAGCTACACCTTC. Translating gives CASSQVGVSYTF.

About this clonotype itself: Here the CDR3 omits its conserved ending phenylalanine or tryptophan, so a read error is the likely source. The CDR3 region is CASSFTGFSTDTQYL. The CDR3 DNA sequence: TGTGCCAGCAGCTTTACAGGGTTTAGCACAGATACGCAGTATCTT. This sequence joins TRBV7-9 and TRBJ2-3; perhaps TRBD1 as D (6 bases). This CDR3 region has 15 residues. The V and J ends lost 3 bases and 0 bases respectively, with 10 bases between them. Germline CDR1 reads SEHNR; CDR2 reads FQNEAQ (reference sequence).